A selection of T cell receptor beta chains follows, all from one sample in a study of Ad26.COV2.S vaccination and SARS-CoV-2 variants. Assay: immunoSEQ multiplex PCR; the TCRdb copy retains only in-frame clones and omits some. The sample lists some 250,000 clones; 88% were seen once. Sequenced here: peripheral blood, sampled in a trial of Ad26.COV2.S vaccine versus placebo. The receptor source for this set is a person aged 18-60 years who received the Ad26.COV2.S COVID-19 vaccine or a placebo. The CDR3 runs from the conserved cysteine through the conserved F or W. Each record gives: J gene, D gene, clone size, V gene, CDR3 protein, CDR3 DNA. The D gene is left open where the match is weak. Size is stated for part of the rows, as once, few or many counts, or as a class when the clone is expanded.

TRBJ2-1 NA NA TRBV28 CASSPAPGSVQFF TGTGCCAGCAGCCCGGCCCCCGGGTCTGTGCAGTTCTTC
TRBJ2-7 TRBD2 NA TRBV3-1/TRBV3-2 CASSQGLAGRDEQYF TGTGCCAGCAGCCAAGGACTAGCGGGGAGGGACGAGCAGTACTTC
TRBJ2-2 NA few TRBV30 CAWTFTGELFF TGTGCCTGGACATTCACCGGGGAGCTGTTTTTT
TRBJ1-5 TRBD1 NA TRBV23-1 CASNRDRARPQHF TGCGCCAGCAACCGGGACAGGGCTAGGCCCCAGCATTTT
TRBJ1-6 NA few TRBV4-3 CASSEDTGSNSPLHF TGCGCCAGCAGTGAGGACACAGGGTCAAATTCACCCCTCCACTTT
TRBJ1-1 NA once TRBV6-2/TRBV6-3 CASSYIQGVYTEAFF TGTGCCAGCAGTTACATTCAGGGAGTTTACACTGAAGCTTTCTTT
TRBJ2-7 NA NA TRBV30 CAWGGAYEQYF TGTGCCTGGGGTGGGGCCTACGAGCAGTACTTC
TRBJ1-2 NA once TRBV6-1 CASSETGGQRGGRYGYTF TGTGCCAGCAGTGAAACGGGTGGACAGCGGGGCGGACGCTATGGCTACACCTTC
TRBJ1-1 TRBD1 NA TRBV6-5 CASTLDRVNTEAFF TGTGCCAGCACCTTGGACAGGGTGAACACTGAAGCTTTCTTT
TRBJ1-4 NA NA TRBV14 CASSQVPLRWGDEKLFF TGTGCCAGCAGCCAAGTTCCTCTCCGGTGGGGGGATGAAAAACTGTTTTTT
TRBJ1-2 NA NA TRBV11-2 CASSSREGIIYGYTF TGTGCCAGCAGCTCGAGAGAGGGTATAATCTATGGCTACACCTTC
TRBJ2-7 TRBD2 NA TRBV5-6 CASSLWVAGRREQYF TGTGCCAGCAGCTTGTGGGTAGCGGGGAGGAGAGAGCAGTACTTC
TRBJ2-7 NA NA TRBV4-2 CASSQELDRDYEQYF TGTGCCAGCAGCCAAGAATTGGACAGAGACTACGAGCAGTACTTC
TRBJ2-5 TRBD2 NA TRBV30 CAWKVAGGQETQYF TGTGCCTGGAAGGTAGCGGGGGGGCAAGAGACCCAGTACTTC
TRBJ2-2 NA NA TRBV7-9 CASSKEGQGGELFF TGTGCCAGCTCCAAGGAGGGGCAAGGCGGGGAGCTGTTTTTT
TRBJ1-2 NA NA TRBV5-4 CASSLIGDFYGYTF TGTGCCAGCAGCTTGATAGGGGATTTCTATGGCTACACCTTC
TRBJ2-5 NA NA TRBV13 CASSFFRDNQETQYF TGTGCCAGCAGTTTCTTTAGGGACAACCAAGAGACCCAGTACTTC
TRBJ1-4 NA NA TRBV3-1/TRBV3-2 CASSHLQLIGEKLFF TGTGCCAGCAGCCACCTACAACTTATAGGCGAAAAACTGTTTTTT
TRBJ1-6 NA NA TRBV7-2 CASSSDITSSYNSPLHF TGTGCCAGCAGCTCTGACATTACAAGCTCCTATAATTCACCCCTCCACTTT
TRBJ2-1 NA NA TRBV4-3 CASSHEAAATEQFF TGCGCCAGCAGCCACGAAGCGGCGGCAACGGAGCAGTTCTTC
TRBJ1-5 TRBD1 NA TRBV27 CASRHRQGGNQPQHF TGTGCCAGCAGACACCGACAGGGAGGAAATCAGCCCCAGCATTTT
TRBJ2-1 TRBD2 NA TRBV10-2 CASSELLAGSTSYNEQFF TGCGCCAGCAGTGAGCTGCTAGCGGGCTCCACCTCCTACAATGAGCAGTTCTTC
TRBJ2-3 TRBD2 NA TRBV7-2 CASSLVSGGTDTQYF TGTGCCAGCAGCTTAGTCAGCGGGGGAACAGATACGCAGTATTTT
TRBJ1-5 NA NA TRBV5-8 CASSSAGAAQPQHF TGTGCCAGCAGTTCCGCGGGGGCCGCTCAGCCCCAGCATTTT
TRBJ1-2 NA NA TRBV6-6 CASSYLASDGYTF TGTGCCAGCAGTTACTTGGCTAGCGATGGCTACACCTTC
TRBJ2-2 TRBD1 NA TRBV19 CASTIQGASGELFF TGTGCCAGTACGATACAGGGGGCGTCCGGGGAGCTGTTTTTT
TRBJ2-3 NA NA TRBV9 CASSVAGVSTDTQYF TGTGCCAGCAGCGTAGCGGGCGTCAGCACAGATACGCAGTATTTT
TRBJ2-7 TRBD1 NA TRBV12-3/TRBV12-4 CASRQGNYEQYF TGTGCCAGCCGACAGGGGAACTACGAGCAGTACTTC
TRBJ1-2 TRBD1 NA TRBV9 CASSVASGDSYGYTF TGTGCCAGCAGCGTAGCTTCTGGGGACAGCTATGGCTACACCTTC
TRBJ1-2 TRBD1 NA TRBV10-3 CAISGAGTEPYGYTF TGTGCCATCAGTGGGGCGGGGACAGAGCCTTATGGCTACACCTTC
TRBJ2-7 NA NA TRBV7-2 CASSFQGLTYEQYF TGTGCCAGCAGCTTCCAGGGCTTAACCTACGAGCAGTACTTC
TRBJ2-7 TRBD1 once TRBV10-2 CASSAGTALYEQYF TGCGCCAGCAGCGCCGGGACAGCGCTCTACGAGCAGTACTTC
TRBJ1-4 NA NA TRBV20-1 CSATSPTVF TGCAGTGCTACCAGCCCTACAGTTTTT
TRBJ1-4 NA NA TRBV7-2 CASSLGRVEKLFF TGTGCCAGCAGCTTAGGGCGCGTAGAAAAACTGTTTTTT
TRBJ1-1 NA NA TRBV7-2 CASSPLWDPKLTEAFF TGTGCCAGCAGTCCTTTGTGGGACCCTAAGCTGACTGAAGCTTTCTTT
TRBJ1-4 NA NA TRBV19 CATKATVDEKLFF TGTGCCACCAAAGCCACGGTGGACGAAAAACTGTTTTTT
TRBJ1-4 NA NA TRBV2 CASTLQQGLGEKLFF TGTGCCAGCACCCTACAGCAGGGGCTGGGAGAAAAACTGTTTTTT
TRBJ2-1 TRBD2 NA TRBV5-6 CASSSGTSLAFF TGTGCCAGCAGCTCCGGGACTAGTCTCGCGTTCTTC
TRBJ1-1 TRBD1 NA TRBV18 CASSPKRTGETEAFF TGTGCCAGCTCACCTAAGCGGACAGGGGAGACTGAAGCTTTCTTT
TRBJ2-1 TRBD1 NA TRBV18 CASSPDRESMFF TGTGCCAGCTCACCCGACAGGGAGTCAATGTTCTTC
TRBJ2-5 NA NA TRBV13 CASSFYGGGQETQYF TGTGCCAGCAGCTTTTATGGAGGGGGGCAAGAGACCCAGTACTTC
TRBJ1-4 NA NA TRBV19 CASSIVGTNEKLFF TGTGCCAGTAGTATAGTGGGGACTAATGAAAAACTGTTTTTT
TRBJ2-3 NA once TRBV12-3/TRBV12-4 CASRTGTDTQYF TGTGCCAGCAGAACAGGCACAGATACGCAGTATTTT
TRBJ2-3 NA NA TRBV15 CATSRDPTDTQYF TGTGCCACCAGCAGAGACCCCACAGATACGCAGTATTTT
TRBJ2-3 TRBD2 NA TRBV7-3 CASSLVAGGPSDTQYF TGTGCCAGCAGCTTGGTAGCGGGGGGGCCTTCAGATACGCAGTATTTT
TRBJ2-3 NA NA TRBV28 CASSPLGTSTDTQYF TGTGCCAGCAGTCCTCTTGGGACCAGCACAGATACGCAGTATTTT
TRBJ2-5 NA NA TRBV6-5 CASSWRNGGTQYF TGTGCCAGCAGTTGGCGAAATGGGGGGACCCAGTACTTC
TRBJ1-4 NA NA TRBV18 CASSPWGGDEKLFF TGTGCCAGCTCACCATGGGGTGGCGATGAAAAACTGTTTTTT
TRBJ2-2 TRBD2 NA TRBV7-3 CASSLRAGGFNTGELFF TGTGCCAGCAGCTTGAGGGCGGGAGGCTTTAACACCGGGGAGCTGTTTTTT
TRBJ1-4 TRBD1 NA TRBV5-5 CASSFPGTGARGEKLFF TGTGCCAGCAGCTTCCCCGGGACAGGGGCCCGGGGGGAAAAACTGTTTTTT
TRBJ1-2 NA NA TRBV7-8 CASSLGRTGRGGYTF TGTGCCAGCAGCTTAGGCCGAACAGGGCGAGGCGGCTACACCTTC
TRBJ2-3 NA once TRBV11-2 CASRGSGPDTQYF TGTGCCAGCAGGGGGTCAGGGCCAGATACGCAGTATTTT
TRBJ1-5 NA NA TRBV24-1 CATSDRVRQPQHF TGTGCCACCAGTGATCGGGTCCGTCAGCCCCAGCATTTT